This paragraph reports one TCR beta chain. Its antigen is unknown. This entry belongs to a study of CXCR3-negative and CXCR3-positive naive CD8 T cells (dated by TCRdb to between 2018 and 2020). At the level of the whole study: In total, about 135 million TRB reads were obtained, or roughly 1.5 +/- 0.3 million reads per library. Data from fewer than 12 donors, pooled across two independent experiments, went into the diversity and physicochemical repertoire analyses. Naive subsets from about 5 donors and memory cells from 3 donors were included in the TRBV-TRBJ cluster analysis.

Sequencing was carried out with a NextSeq 550. The Human TCR Profiling Kit (MiLaboratory) was used to prepare UMI-labeled 5' RACE TRB cDNA libraries. cDNA synthesis used the entire amount of extracted RNA, and PCR amplification then used the entire amount of cDNA produced. Libraries were prepared in parallel with an identical number of PCR cycles. The study's own analysis went as follows. About 53,000 +/- 10,000 unique UMI-labeled TRB cDNA molecules per library were extracted with MIGEC and MiXCR, with at least two reads per UMI required. On average, each library contained approximately 40,000 +/- 10,000 functional in-frame TRB CDR3 nucleotide clonotypes without stop codons. After downsampling to 5000 UMI-labeled TRB molecules per sample, diversity metrics, including normalized Shannon-Wiener and Chao1, were computed in VDJtools. VDJtools was used to calculate clonotype-size-weighted physicochemical properties of the central five CDR3 residues, namely interaction energy, strength, volume and Kidera factor 4. After reprocessing by TCRdb, each CDR3 protein sequence is one entry, and no DNA is given. TCRdb's processing, not the authors', yielded these V and J calls. The table for this sample shows some 45,000 distinct CDR3 sequences. About 1.6% of the sample comes from the top ten.

Study-wide conclusions, independent of this receptor: Because surface CD5, which is linked to self-reactivity in mice, was comparable between the naive subsets, TCR interaction strength was also inferred from the physicochemical properties of TRB CDR3s. TRB CDR3s from CXCR3-positive naive cells showed higher hydrophobicity (lower Kidera factor 4), lower energy, and higher strength and volume indices than CXCR3-negative naive cells. TRBV-TRBJ usage was similar between naive CXCR3-negative and CXCR3-positive cells from the same donor, while memory cells showed distinct patterns. Because CXCR3 expression was partially decreased after cryopreservation, freshly isolated PBMCs were used for most assays. Both naive subsets had comparably high repertoire diversity, while memory CD8+ T cells had much lower repertoire diversity.

CDR1 LGHNA and CDR2 YSLEER were looked up in the germline V gene. The CDR3 numbers 18 residues from cysteine through phenylalanine. The DNA is not on file. For every CD8+ T cell subset, a few hundred thousand cells were flow-sorted straight into RLT lysis buffer, and each subset was sorted in triplicate. Naive CD8+ T cells were defined stringently as CD45RO-CCR7+CD27+CD95- to exclude memory contaminants. Standard density gradient centrifugation was used to isolate peripheral blood mononuclear cells from buffy coats. A FACSAria III was used to flow-sort naive CD8+ T cells into CXCR3-negative and CXCR3-positive populations. Total RNA was extracted from sorted cells using an RNeasy Mini Kit.

Sequenced sample: naive CXCR3- CD8+ T cells from blood. The cell subset or site label on this specimen signifies: CD45RO-CCR7+CD27+CD95- naive CD8+ T cells lacking CXCR3 (TNR3-). The receptor was isolated from a human donor in good health. Some clones in this sample may be carry-over from other donors' samples. This receptor chain uses TRBV4-3 and TRBJ1-6. The CDR3 corresponds to CASSQDRVGKGPNSPLHF.